This T cell receptor (beta chain) was sequenced during a study of blood T cell repertoires in COVID-19. Only in-frame clones appear in the TCRdb table, and some are missing; sequencing was by immunoSEQ multiplex PCR. This table holds 190,000 or so clones, roughly 82% found once. CDR1 and CDR2 (germline): SGHTS, YDEGEE. V gave up 0 bases and J gave up 5 bases, with 14 bases separating them. The CDR3 spans 15 residues. Sequenced: PBMCs or T cells enriched from blood (not recorded which). The chain uses TRBV5-8 and TRBJ2-5; D gene ambiguous. This TCR came from a man in his forties who had recovered from COVID-19. CDR3 sequence: CASSLGLDRRETQYF. CDR3 nucleotides: TGTGCCAGCAGCTTGGGACTCGACCGCCGCGAGACCCAGTACTTC.